The 21 T cell receptor beta chains below were found in one sample sequenced in a study of CD8+CD57+ T cells in acquired aplastic anemia. The study profiled TCR beta VDJ and CDR3 using genomic DNA as template. Each CDR3 protein gets one entry after TCRdb re-called the reads with MiXCR. The sample yields a few hundred thousand distinct CDR3 sequences, roughly 34% seen once. It was patients with CD8+CD57+ cell expansion by flow cytometry who were chosen for sequencing. Sequences were obtained from sorted CD4+, CD8+, or CD8+CD57+ T cells (not recorded which) from PBMCs. These receptors were taken from a human donor with aplastic anemia.

This clonotype occurred a few times. This chain connects TRBV7-2 to TRBJ2-1; 13 bases are shared with TRBD2. The CDR3 contains 16 residues. The V segment lost 3 bases and the J segment 4 bases; nucleotides outside the gene matches: 3. Germline V CDR1 and CDR2: SGHTA, FQGNSA. CDR3 in amino acids: CASSLRTSGGYNEQFF. The DNA for the CDR3 is TGTGCCAGCAGCTTGAGGACTAGCGGGGGTTACAATGAGCAGTTCTTC.

The rearrangement links TRBV4-3 to TRBJ2-7; possibly TRBD2 for D (5 bases). Germline V CDR1 and CDR2: LGHNA, YSLEER. The length of the CDR3 is 17 residues. Trimming pared 0 bases from V and 7 bases from J, leaving 22 bases between. CDR3 coding DNA: TGCGCCAGCAGCCAAGATATACTAGAGTCTAGGTCGAGGGAGCAGTACTTC. Amino acids: CASSQDILESRSREQYF.

There are many counts of this clonotype. This chain links TRBV25-1 with TRBJ2-5; D is unclear. The V end lost 4 bases, the J end lost 4 bases, and 7 bases lay between the germline ends. Germline CDR1 MGHDK, CDR2 SYGVNS. There are 12 residues in the CDR3. Here the CDR3 reads CASSVAAETQYF. In DNA, the CDR3 is TGTGCCAGCAGTGTGGCAGCAGAGACCCAGTACTTC.

This clonotype was counted only a few times. The chain uses TRBV19 and TRBJ1-5, with a tentative D call TRBD1 (5 bases). The CDR3 has 19 amino acids. Trimming took off 7 bases at V and 0 bases at J, with 25 bases between the two ends. Germline V lookup: CDR1 LNHDA, CDR2 SQIVND (reference sequence). CDR3 protein: CASTGSTRVGVYSNQPQHF. For the CDR3, the DNA is TGTGCCAGTACCGGATCCACCAGGGTAGGGGTCTATAGCAATCAGCCCCAGCATTTT.

This clonotype was detected ten times or more. This chain connects TRBV7-6 to TRBJ1-5, with D tentatively TRBD1 (6 bases). The V gene's germline CDR1 is SGHVS and CDR2 FNYEAQ. This CDR3 is built from 15 residues. Trimming took 4 bases from V and 6 from J, leaving 16 bases between them. As DNA, the CDR3 is TGTGCCAGCAGCTGGGAGGACAGCCCCGTTCAGCCCCAGCATTTT. This gives the protein CASSWEDSPVQPQHF. Supplemented by reference TRBV7-6 and TRBJ1-5, the full variable domain reads GAGVSQSPRYKVTKRGQDVALRCDPISGHVSLYWYRQALGQGPEFLTYFNYEAQQDKSGLPNDRFSAERPEGSISTLTIQRTEQRDSAMYRCASSWEDSPVQPQHFGDGTRLSIL.

This clonotype was counted at least ten times. The genes are TRBV2 and TRBJ2-3; maybe TRBD1 (6 bases). The V and J ends lost 6 bases and 3 bases respectively, with 16 bases between them. The germline V gene encodes CDR1 SNHLY and CDR2 FYNNEI. This CDR3 has 15 residues. The CDR3 coding sequence is TGTGCCAGCAGCGAGGAGACAGGTCGGACAGATACGCAGTATTTT. Its translation is CASSEETGRTDTQYF.

This clonotype has a count of ten or more. V usage is TRBV2 and J usage is TRBJ1-2; unclear D gene. The germline V and J ends were trimmed by 2 bases and 4 bases, with 17 bases remaining between them. The germline gives CDR1 SNHLY, CDR2 FYNNEI. The length of the CDR3 is 16 residues. This CDR3 reads CASSESAANRGYGYTF. The CDR3 DNA reads TGTGCCAGCAGTGAAAGCGCAGCCAACCGCGGCTATGGCTACACCTTC.

This chain connects TRBV5-8 to TRBJ1-2; a possible D gene is TRBD1 (5 bases). The V gene lost 4 bases and the J gene lost 7 bases, with 14 bases spanning the gap. This CDR3 has 13 residues. Looked up from germline, CDR1 is SGHTS and CDR2 is YDEGEE. The CDR3: CASSPDMGVGYTF. Written as DNA, the CDR3 is TGTGCCAGCAGCCCCGACATGGGGGTTGGCTACACCTTC.

The CDR3 sequence is CATQPQDGYTQYF. The CDR3 DNA follows: TGTGCCACCCAACCCCAGGACGGGTATACGCAGTATTTT. The chain employs TRBV24-1 and TRBJ2-3; D is unclear. CDR1 and CDR2 from the germline V gene are KGHDR and SFDVKD. This CDR3 comprises 13 residues. Trimming took 9 bases from V and 7 from J, leaving 16 bases between them.

DNA of the CDR3: TGTGCCAGCAGCCCGGGACCTGACACAGATACGCAGTATTTT. Amino acids: CASSPGPDTDTQYF. The J gene is TRBJ2-3, the V gene TRBV9; D assignment may be TRBD1 or TRBD2 (5 bases each). Germline values: CDR1 SGDLS, CDR2 YYNGEE. The V and J ends lost 4 bases and 2 bases respectively, with 11 bases between them. CDR3 length: 14 amino acids.

V gene TRBV5-1 combines with J gene TRBJ2-2; 12 bases are a match to TRBD1. Germline lookup yields CDR1 SGHRS and CDR2 YFSETQ. The CDR3 spans 16 residues. Trimming removed 3 bases from V and 7 bases from J; junction bases left unmatched: 7. The CDR3 DNA reads as TGCGCCAGCAGCTCTGCGGGACAGGGGGCCGGCGGGGAGCTGTTTTTT. This encodes CASSSAGQGAGGELFF. Combining the CDR3 with reference TRBV5-1 and TRBJ2-2 gives the whole variable domain KAGVTQTPRYLIKTRGQQVTLSCSPISGHRSVSWYQQTPGQGLQFLFEYFSETQRNKGNFPGRFSGRQFSNSRSEMNVSTLELGDSALYLCASSSAGQGAGGELFFGEGSRLTVL.

This clonotype occurred a few times. The rearrangement links TRBV6-1 to TRBJ2-1; the D is unclear. The germline V gene encodes CDR1 MNHNS and CDR2 SASEGT. This CDR3 spans 15 amino acids. V was trimmed by 4 bases and J by 6 bases, leaving 16 bases between them. As DNA, the CDR3 is TGTGCCAGCAGTGGACAAGCCGGGTCTCCCAATGAGCAGTTCTTC. It specifies CASSGQAGSPNEQFF.

The V and J genes are TRBV10-3 and TRBJ2-7; 9 bases agree with TRBD1. Trimming took 4 bases from V and 4 from J; bases not matched to a gene: 8. The CDR3 sequence is 15 residues long. Germline assignment: CDR1 ENHRY and CDR2 SYGVKD. CDR3 in amino acids: CAISAGTGMRYEQYF. The CDR3 DNA follows: TGTGCCATCAGTGCAGGGACAGGGATGCGTTACGAGCAGTACTTC.

The rearrangement uses TRBV24-1 and TRBJ2-7; the match to TRBD1 covers 9 bases. Germline lookup yields CDR1 KGHDR and CDR2 SFDVKD. This CDR3 is 12 amino acids long. The trim removed 10 bases at V and 2 bases at J, leaving 2 bases unmatched. This CDR3 reads CATGQGTYEQYF. Written as DNA, the CDR3 is TGTGCCACAGGACAGGGGACCTACGAGCAGTACTTC.

A remark on this clonotype: A read error may explain this, as a much larger clone is one base away. The chain recombines TRBV7-9 with TRBJ2-7, with 10 bases lining up with TRBD2. Per the germline V gene, CDR1 is SEHNR and CDR2 is FQNEAQ (reference sequence). V gave up 5 bases and J gave up 5 bases; unmatched junction bases: 9. This CDR3 contains 15 residues. The CDR3 DNA sequence: TGTGCCAGCAGCGACGGACTAGCGGTCGGTAACGAGCAGTACTTC. This sequence encodes CASSDGLAVGNEQYF. Together with reference TRBV7-9 and TRBJ2-7, the CDR3 gives the full variable domain: DTGVSQNPRHKITKRGQNVTFRCDPISEHNRLYWYRQTLGQGPEFLTYFQNEAQLEKSRLLSDRFSAERPKGSFSTLEIQRTEQGDSAMYLCASSDGLAVGNEQYFGPGTRLTVT.

J is TRBJ2-5 and V is TRBV14, with D possibly called TRBD1 or TRBD2 (5 bases each). The germline V and J ends were trimmed by 2 bases and 5 bases, with 15 bases remaining between them. The CDR3 covers 15 residues. CDR1 SGHDN and CDR2 FVKESK come from the germline V gene. CDR3 loop: CASSQKPGRLETQYF. The CDR3 DNA sequence: TGTGCCAGCAGCCAAAAACCGGGACGATTGGAGACCCAGTACTTC.

This clonotype occurred many times. CDR3 region: CSAREWTSYEQYF. The CDR3 nucleotides read TGCAGTGCTAGAGAGTGGACATCCTACGAGCAGTACTTC. V is TRBV20-1 and J is TRBJ2-7, with D possibly TRBD1 on 5 matching bases. V dropped 0 bases and J dropped 1 base, with 7 bases sitting between them. This CDR3 is 13 amino acids long. Looked up from germline, CDR1 is DFQATT and CDR2 is SNEGSKA (reference sequence).

This clonotype was found a few times. The chain couples TRBV5-1 to TRBJ1-2; TRBD1 agrees at 7 bases. The J segment lost 6 bases and the V segment lost 4 bases, leaving 18 bases of the junction unmatched. The CDR3 has 17 residues. The germline gives CDR1 SGHRS, CDR2 YFSETQ. Here the CDR3 reads CASSPLGQVGGAHGYTF. CDR3 coding DNA: TGCGCCAGCAGCCCGCTTGGACAGGTTGGAGGCGCCCATGGCTACACCTTC. The full variable domain, completed using reference TRBV5-1 and TRBJ1-2, is KAGVTQTPRYLIKTRGQQVTLSCSPISGHRSVSWYQQTPGQGLQFLFEYFSETQRNKGNFPGRFSGRQFSNSRSEMNVSTLELGDSALYLCASSPLGQVGGAHGYTFGSGTRLTVV.

V and J are TRBV5-1 and TRBJ2-2; D gene ambiguous. Trimming took off 5 bases at V and 6 bases at J, with 14 bases between the two ends. This CDR3 is built from 14 residues. Germline CDR1 and CDR2: SGHRS and YFSETQ. The CDR3 region has the DNA TGCGCCAGCAGTTGGAAGGCCCCAGCCGGGGAGCTGTTTTTT. It encodes CASSWKAPAGELFF.

This clonotype was counted only a few times. V gene TRBV5-1 combines with J gene TRBJ1-3; D possibly corresponds to TRBD1 (6 bases). Germline CDR1 is SGHRS and CDR2 is YFSETQ. V was shortened by 4 bases and J by 4 bases, with 12 bases between the two germline ends. The CDR3 is 14 residues long. CDR3 nucleotide sequence: TGCGCCAGCAGCGGGCAGGGGCTGGGAAACACCATATATTTT. Translation gives CASSGQGLGNTIYF.

The rearrangement joins TRBV29-1 to TRBJ1-1, with 7 bases fitting TRBD1. In germline, CDR1 is SQVTM, CDR2 ANQGSEA. The length of the CDR3 is 13 residues. V gave up 5 bases and J gave up 0 bases; unmatched junction bases: 3. The CDR3 spells CSVFDRVNTEAFF. As DNA, the CDR3 is TGCAGCGTTTTCGACAGGGTGAACACTGAAGCTTTCTTT.